These T cell receptor beta chains were read from a single sample in a study of T cell responses to AZD1222 COVID-19 vaccine. Some clones are missing from TCRdb's copy, which holds only in-frame ones; the method was immunoSEQ multiplex PCR. The sample has 80,000 or so clones, around 80% seen once; the top ten hold roughly 28%. The material was peripheral blood, obtained 28 days after the second dose of the MenACWY control vaccine. Receptors originate from an adult who received the MenACWY meningococcal vaccine as a control. Both conserved end residues are part of each CDR3. A clone size is listed for some rows: how often the clone was seen (once, few, many), or a class if it is expanded.

TRBV5-1,NA,TRBJ2-5,CASSQTYQETQYF
TRBV7-9,NA,TRBJ2-5,CASSLTSPRETQYF
TRBV5-1,NA,TRBJ2-3,CASSFFGGREDTQYF
TRBV29-1,few,TRBJ2-5,CSVRRSQETQYF
TRBV5-1,NA,TRBJ2-7,CASPPESGTPRNEQYF
TRBV28,NA,TRBJ2-5,CASSFRLGRLETQYF
TRBV2,NA,TRBJ1-4,CASSPGQETEKLFF
TRBV30,NA,TRBJ1-4,CAWSATGTGVEKLFF
TRBV9,NA,TRBJ2-1,CASSASGSSNEQFF
TRBV19,NA,TRBJ1-2,CASDRGGHVNGYTF
TRBV5-1,NA,TRBJ2-7,CASSRTDLHYEQYF
TRBV30,NA,TRBJ2-7,CATRKTGTGSYEQYF
TRBV6-2/TRBV6-3,NA,TRBJ1-1,CASSYLSGAEAFF
TRBV3-1/TRBV3-2,NA,TRBJ1-1,CASSQVGPQGNTEAFF
TRBV27,once,TRBJ2-7,CASSLLSAKGNEQYF
TRBV3-1/TRBV3-2,few,TRBJ1-2,CASKLSGGGYTF
TRBV10-3,NA,TRBJ2-7,CATLGTGSSYEQYF
TRBV4-3,NA,TRBJ2-1,CASSQENLAGEQFF
TRBV5-1,once,TRBJ2-1,CASSLDGVAGNNEQFF
TRBV5-1,NA,TRBJ2-6,CASSIDSPPANVLTF
TRBV11-1,NA,TRBJ2-3,CASSLGLAADTQYF
TRBV28,NA,TRBJ1-1,CASSLHRGGVAGPEAFF
TRBV2,medium-sized,TRBJ1-1,CASSVQGGNTEAFF
TRBV6-1,once,TRBJ2-1,CASSEALQGRWQFF
TRBV7-3,NA,TRBJ2-1,CASSPLGSGVNEQFF
TRBV19,NA,TRBJ1-5,CASSAIGGPQHF
TRBV18,NA,TRBJ1-1,CASSSTEWNTEAFF
TRBV9,NA,TRBJ2-7,CASSVAGGGYEQYF
TRBV14,few,TRBJ1-2,CASSDGSFYGYTF
TRBV29-1,few,TRBJ2-7,CSVGNPGEQYF
TRBV2,NA,TRBJ1-2,CASTPGRQGYTF
TRBV10-3,NA,TRBJ2-2,CAISEPGTGYTGELFF
TRBV19,NA,TRBJ2-7,CASSAGTGLRNEQYF
TRBV5-6,few,TRBJ2-7,CASSWGQGGYEQYF
TRBV6-5,NA,TRBJ2-1,CAIRDRGYNEQFF
TRBV7-3,NA,TRBJ2-2,CASSSRTPGELFF
TRBV19,NA,TRBJ1-2,CASSRGTAYYGYTF
TRBV5-5,NA,TRBJ1-2,CASSLVAQGAGGYTF
TRBV30,NA,TRBJ1-2,CAWTKEAGYTF
TRBV9,NA,TRBJ2-1,CASSVAGGYEQFF
TRBV6-5,NA,TRBJ2-2,CASSYSGGLELFF
TRBV19,NA,TRBJ2-7,CASSGTGAYEQYF
TRBV5-4,NA,TRBJ1-2,CASSLAGTGVGHGYTF
TRBV11-2,NA,TRBJ2-7,CASSLNPRGRAYEQYF
TRBV6-2/TRBV6-3,NA,TRBJ1-5,CASSAQGSPEQPQHF
TRBV28,once,TRBJ2-7,CASSPWAAGFTYEQYF
TRBV7-6,NA,TRBJ1-1,CASSLGSGLNTEAFF
TRBV3-1/TRBV3-2,NA,TRBJ1-6,CASSQEPGAESPLHF
TRBV12-3/TRBV12-4,NA,TRBJ1-1,CASSPLRVTAFF
TRBV3-1/TRBV3-2,NA,TRBJ2-1,CASSLFSGGADNEQFF
TRBV7-8,NA,TRBJ2-3,CASSRTSIADTQYF
TRBV10-2,NA,TRBJ2-1,CASRSGTSGSGEQFF
TRBV3-1/TRBV3-2,NA,TRBJ2-7,CASSHLAGGYEQYF
TRBV16,NA,TRBJ1-5,CASSPQGLVNQPQHF
TRBV10-3,few,TRBJ2-5,CAISEGTGGQETQYF
TRBV13,once,TRBJ2-1,CASSRQQGSSYNEQFF
TRBV21-1,NA,TRBJ2-7,CASSRSGSYEQYF
TRBV11-2,NA,TRBJ1-2,CASSLTLQGHYGYTF
TRBV14,NA,TRBJ1-1,CASSQETGIAFF
TRBV28,NA,TRBJ1-5,CASSFTGVQPQHF